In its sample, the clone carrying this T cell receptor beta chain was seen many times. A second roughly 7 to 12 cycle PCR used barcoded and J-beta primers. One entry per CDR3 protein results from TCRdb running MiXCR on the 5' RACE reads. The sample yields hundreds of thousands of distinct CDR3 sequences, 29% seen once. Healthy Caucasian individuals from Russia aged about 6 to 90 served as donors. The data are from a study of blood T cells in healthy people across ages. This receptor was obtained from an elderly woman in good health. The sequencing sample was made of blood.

The CDR3 loop reads CSARAGLDTDTQYF. The CDR3 DNA reads TGCAGTGCTAGGGCGGGGTTGGACACAGATACGCAGTATTTT. V gene TRBV20-1 combines with J gene TRBJ2-3, with a weak D call TRBD2 (6 bases). The CDR3 consists of 14 residues. V was trimmed by 3 bases and J by 2 bases, leaving 12 bases between them. Germline V gene sequence: CDR1 DFQATT, CDR2 SNEGSKA (reference sequence).